The 24 T cell receptor beta chains below were found in one sample sequenced in a study of cytomegalovirus exposure and HLA in healthy donors. Data came from immunoSEQ multiplex PCR; TCRdb stores just in-frame clones and leaves some out. The repertoire holds about 100,000 clones, roughly 84% seen once, with 3% to 3.5% in the top ten. The sample taken for sequencing was PBMCs. Receptors were obtained from a woman aged 18-29 years in good health and CMV-seronegative.

This chain uses TRBV6-5 with TRBJ1-1; TRBD1 agrees at 8 bases. The CDR3 extends over 13 amino acids. V lost 6 bases and J lost 4; bases outside the gene matches: 4. The germline CDR1 and CDR2 sequences are MNHEY and SVGAGI. As DNA, the CDR3 is TGTGCCAGCAGGCACAGGGGGGTCACTGAAGCTTTCTTT. Its protein is CASRHRGVTEAFF.

The sample holds a few counts of this clone. The V and J genes are TRBV6-1 and TRBJ2-7; 10 bases line up with TRBD1. There are 15 residues in the CDR3. From germline, CDR1 is MNHNS and CDR2 SASEGT. J gave up 6 bases and V 3 bases, and 8 bases lay outside the gene matches. This CDR3 is CASSEEGTGVPEQYF. The CDR3 DNA reads TGTGCCAGCAGTGAGGAGGGGACAGGGGTTCCCGAGCAGTACTTC.

The chain links TRBV6-6 to TRBJ1-2; 7 bases are shared with TRBD1. Germline lookup yields CDR1 MNHNY and CDR2 SVGAGI (reference sequence). V was pared by 8 bases and J by 6 bases, with 6 bases of the junction left unmatched. The CDR3 spans 12 residues. CDR3 in DNA: TGTGCCAGCGATGACCAGGGGGATGGCTACACCTTC. Its translation: CASDDQGDGYTF.

The rearrangement joins TRBV4-2 to TRBJ1-5; possible D gene TRBD1, 6 bases. The CDR3 is 15 residues long. The V end was cut by 3 bases, the J end by 4 bases, with 13 bases between. Germline V lookup: CDR1 LGHNA, CDR2 YNFKEQ. The CDR3 reads CASSQAGTPNQPQHF. DNA of the CDR3: TGTGCCAGCAGCCAGGCCGGGACACCTAATCAGCCCCAGCATTTT.

The V gene is TRBV9, the J gene TRBJ1-1; weak D call: TRBD1 (5 bases). Germline CDR1 and CDR2: SGDLS and YYNGEE. V lost 4 bases to trimming and J lost 1 base, with 11 bases between them. CDR3 size: 14 residues. The CDR3 DNA reads TGTGCCAGCAGCCCGCAAGGGGCGAACACTGAAGCTTTCTTT. It specifies CASSPQGANTEAFF.

This rearrangement joins TRBV10-3 to TRBJ2-2, with no clear D. From germline, CDR1 is ENHRY and CDR2 SYGVKD. V was cut by 2 bases and J by 1 base, with 5 bases left in between. CDR3 length: 14 residues. The CDR3 nucleotides are TGTGCCATCAGTGAGGGCATGAACACCGGGGAGCTGTTTTTT. Its protein product is CAISEGMNTGELFF.

This clone has a single count. The V gene is TRBV28, the J gene TRBJ1-5; D unresolved. There are 20 residues in the CDR3. V lost 5 bases and J 3 bases, leaving 29 bases between the germline ends. Per the germline V gene, CDR1 is MDHEN and CDR2 is SYDVKM. This CDR3 reads CASSDGFPNRNKSFNQPQHF. CDR3 DNA: TGTGCCAGCAGTGACGGGTTTCCGAACCGCAACAAGAGCTTCAATCAGCCCCAGCATTTT.

V usage is TRBV7-2 and J usage is TRBJ1-2; 7 positions match TRBD1. The V segment lost 1 base and the J segment 7 bases; nucleotides outside the gene matches: 9. Germline CDR1 SGHTA, CDR2 FQGNSA. The CDR3 contains 15 residues. The CDR3 nucleotides read TGTGCCAGCAGCTTAGGATGGCGACAGGGTGGTGGCTACACCTTC. This codes for CASSLGWRQGGGYTF.

This clone is medium-sized (0.01 to 0.1%) within its sample. The rearrangement links TRBV25-1 to TRBJ1-1; tentatively, D is TRBD1 (6 bases). This CDR3 contains 15 residues. Per germline, CDR1 MGHDK and CDR2 SYGVNS. Trimming removed 3 bases from V and 2 bases from J, with 13 bases in between. The CDR3 reads CASSDVQGGNTEAFF. The CDR3 DNA reads TGTGCCAGCAGTGATGTACAGGGCGGAAACACTGAAGCTTTCTTT.

The rearrangement joins TRBV5-4 to TRBJ1-1; no firm D call. Trimming shortened V by 4 bases and J by 5 bases, and 6 bases separated the two germline ends. The CDR3 has 11 residues. Per germline, CDR1 SGHNT and CDR2 YYREEE (reference sequence). CDR3 in amino acids: CASSLRTEAFF. The DNA of the CDR3 is TGTGCCAGCAGCCTGCGGACTGAAGCTTTCTTT.

The chain carries TRBV27 and TRBJ2-5; D call uncertain. The CDR3 sequence is 13 residues long. Germline V gene sequence: CDR1 MNHEY, CDR2 SMNVEV (reference sequence). The V end lost 5 bases, the J end lost 3 bases, and 10 bases lay between the germline ends. The CDR3, as DNA: TGTGCCAGCAGTCCAGGATCCAAAGAGACCCAGTACTTC. It yields the protein CASSPGSKETQYF.

The chain combines TRBV30 with TRBJ2-2; 11 bases line up with TRBD1. CDR3 length: 14 amino acids. Per the germline V gene, CDR1 is GTSNPN and CDR2 is SVGIG (reference sequence). The J segment lost 9 bases and the V segment lost 4 bases, leaving 7 bases of the junction unmatched. CDR3 bases: TGTGCCTGGAATGGACAGGGGGCGACGTGGGAGCTGTTTTTT. This codes for CAWNGQGATWELFF.

This chain uses TRBV9 with TRBJ2-2; 7 bases match TRBD1. The germline gives CDR1 SGDLS, CDR2 YYNGEE. CDR3 length: 15 residues. Losses at the gene ends were 8 bases for V and 5 bases for J; bases not matched to a gene: 12. Written as DNA, the CDR3 is TGTGCCAGACGACTGACAGGGAAGAAAACCGGGGAGCTGTTTTTT. Amino acids: CARRLTGKKTGELFF.

The chain is built from TRBV6-5 and TRBJ2-2; TRBD2 is a possible D gene (5 bases). V was shortened by 5 bases and J by 7 bases, with 11 bases between the two germline ends. Germline V gene lookup returns CDR1 MNHEY and CDR2 SVGAGI. This CDR3 spans 13 amino acids. The CDR3 here is CASSPNRGGELFF. The CDR3, as DNA: TGTGCCAGCAGTCCTAATCGGGGCGGGGAGCTGTTTTTT.

There are a few counts of this clone. J is TRBJ1-1 and V is TRBV5-1; 7 nucleotides match TRBD1. Looked up from germline, CDR1 is SGHRS and CDR2 is YFSETQ. The CDR3 covers 12 residues. Trimming at V came to 0 bases and at J to 10 bases, leaving 3 bases not matched to a gene. This CDR3 reads CASSLAQGGAFF. DNA of the CDR3: TGCGCCAGCAGCTTGGCGCAGGGGGGAGCTTTCTTT.

The chain employs TRBV25-1 and TRBJ1-1; D call uncertain. CDR3 size: 13 residues. The V and J ends lost 5 bases and 4 bases respectively, with 11 bases between them. CDR1 is MGHDK, CDR2 SYGVNS, per germline. The CDR3 reads CASSSEGGTEAFF. Written as DNA, the CDR3 is TGTGCCAGCAGTTCGGAGGGCGGCACTGAAGCTTTCTTT.

The CDR3 coding sequence is TGTGCCAGTAGTCCAGGGACAGGGGGCGGCTATGGCTACACCTTC. Its protein is CASSPGTGGGYGYTF. V usage is TRBV19 and J usage is TRBJ1-2, with 12 bases lining up with TRBD1. The germline CDR1 and CDR2 sequences are LNHDA and SQIVND (reference sequence). CDR3 length: 15 amino acids. The trim removed 5 bases at V and 4 bases at J, leaving 5 bases unmatched.

The chain joins TRBV9 to TRBJ1-2, with D unclear. The V gene lost 0 bases and the J gene lost 5 bases, with 8 bases spanning the gap. Per the germline V gene, CDR1 is SGDLS and CDR2 is YYNGEE. The CDR3 extends over 13 amino acids. CDR3 DNA: TGTGCCAGCAGCGTAGGGGCAGGATATGGCTACACCTTC. This encodes CASSVGAGYGYTF.

This clone appeared a few times. The rearrangement links TRBV6-6 to TRBJ1-4; D may be TRBD1 (5 bases). The CDR3 runs 11 residues. V lost 2 bases and J 13 bases, leaving 8 bases between the germline ends. Germline lookup yields CDR1 MNHNY and CDR2 SVGAGI (reference sequence). CDR3 sequence (DNA): TGTGCCAGCAGTTACGGTCAGGGACTGTTTTTT. This sequence encodes CASSYGQGLFF.

The V and J genes are TRBV7-3 and TRBJ2-1, with 13 positions matching TRBD2. After removal of 5 bases from V and 6 bases from J, the junction contained 1 base not matched to a gene. Germline CDR1 is SGHTA and CDR2 is FQGTGA. The CDR3 contains 14 residues. CDR3 sequence reads: CASSTSGGGNEQFF. CDR3 sequence (DNA): TGTGCCAGCAGCACTAGCGGGGGGGGCAATGAGCAGTTCTTC.

The chain combines TRBV7-8 with TRBJ2-1, with 9 bases fitting TRBD2. The V gene end was trimmed by 2 bases and the J gene end by 0 bases; junction bases not matched to a gene: 11. This CDR3 is built from 19 residues. CDR1 is SGHVS and CDR2 is FQNEAQ in the germline V gene. This chain's CDR3 is CASSLRVLAGTSSYNEQFF. The DNA of the CDR3 is TGTGCCAGCAGCTTAAGGGTGCTAGCGGGGACAAGCTCCTACAATGAGCAGTTCTTC.

This clone came up once. This chain connects TRBV15 to TRBJ2-1; TRBD2 agrees at 8 bases. There are 16 residues in the CDR3. CDR1 and CDR2 (germline): LNHNV, YYDKDF (reference sequence). The V segment lost 0 bases and the J segment 7 bases; nucleotides outside the gene matches: 8. Here the CDR3 DNA reads TGTGCCACCAGCAGAGAACGGGGGGGTTTGGTAAATGAGCAGTTCTTC. Amino acid sequence: CATSRERGGLVNEQFF. The full variable domain, with the rest looked up from reference TRBV15 and TRBJ2-1, is DAMVIQNPRYQVTQFGKPVTLSCSQTLNHNVMYWYQQKSSQAPKLLFHYYDKDFNNEADTPDNFQSRRPNTSFCFLDIRSPGLGDTAMYLCATSRERGGLVNEQFFGPGTRLTVL.

The V gene is TRBV7-7, the J gene TRBJ2-1; possibly TRBD2 for D (6 bases). V lost 5 bases and J lost 4, with 15 bases in between. The CDR3 spans 15 residues. The germline gives CDR1 SSHAT, CDR2 FNYEAQ (reference sequence). In DNA form, the CDR3 reads TGTGCCAGCAGCCCCGGAGGGAAGGGATACAATGAGCAGTTCTTC. Its protein is CASSPGGKGYNEQFF.

The V gene is TRBV6-1, the J gene TRBJ2-2; possibly TRBD2 for D (6 bases). The CDR3 covers 13 residues. The germline V and J ends were trimmed by 3 bases and 9 bases, with 11 bases remaining between them. Germline-derived CDR1 and CDR2 are MNHNS and SASEGT. CDR3 sequence (DNA): TGTGCCAGCAGTGACGGTAGGGACTGGGAGCTGTTTTTT. Translation: CASSDGRDWELFF.